The T cell receptor (beta chain) described here comes from a study of T cell responses to AZD1222 COVID-19 vaccine. This clone was seen once. The sample has other DNA sequences that encode this CDR3 too. Clones were read by immunoSEQ multiplex PCR, and TCRdb kept only the in-frame ones, dropping some. The sample includes 90,000 to 150,000 clones, more than 75% of them seen just once. The CDR3 loop spans 12 amino acids. Trimming left V 5 bases short and J 9 bases short, with 13 bases between. CDR1 is SGHVS, CDR2 FQNEAQ, per germline. The specimen was peripheral blood, collected 28 days after the second AZD1222 dose. This sequence joins TRBV7-8 and TRBJ1-1; TRBD1 is a possible D gene (5 bases). This sequence originates from an adult who received the AZD1222 COVID-19 vaccine. The CDR3 sequence is CASSLDTEKAFF. The CDR3 DNA reads TGTGCCAGCAGCCTGGACACAGAGAAAGCTTTCTTT. The variable domain in full, completed from reference TRBV7-8 and TRBJ1-1, reads GAGVSQSPRYKVAKRGQDVALRCDPISGHVSLFWYQQALGQGPEFLTYFQNEAQLDKSGLPSDRFFAERPEGSVSTLKIQRTQQEDSAVYLCASSLDTEKAFFGQGTRLTVV.